The rows below give T cell receptor beta chains drawn from one sample of a study of blood T cells in healthy people across ages. MiXCR, run by TCRdb on the 5' RACE reads, gives a single entry per CDR3 protein. There are over 1,500,000 distinct CDR3 sequences in the sample; around 48% occur only once, and approximately 2.1% lies in the top ten. Material: blood. The receptors originated from a woman between 40 and 50 years old in good health. The CDR3 runs from the conserved cysteine through the conserved F or W. Each record gives: J gene, clone size, D gene, V gene, CDR3 DNA, CDR3 protein. D genes are given only for firm matches. The size entry is marked missing in some rows and otherwise reads once, few, many or a size class.

J: TRBJ2-2; size: -; D: -; V: TRBV12-3/TRBV12-4; DNA: TGTGCCAGCAAATCTTGGGAGAACACCGGGGAGCTGTTTTTT; CDR3: CASKSWENTGELFF
J: TRBJ2-5; size: -; D: -; V: TRBV28; DNA: TGTGCCAGCAGTCGAATGGGAGCCAGCCTTGAGACCCAGTACTTC; CDR3: CASSRMGASLETQYF
J: TRBJ2-7; size: -; D: -; V: TRBV6-2/TRBV6-3; DNA: TGTGCCAGCAGAATAGGACTCGCCTACGAGCAGTACTTC; CDR3: CASRIGLAYEQYF
J: TRBJ2-1; size: few; D: TRBD2; V: TRBV12-3/TRBV12-4; DNA: TGTGCCAGCAGTTCCTCTAGCGGGGGGGCCTTGAATGAGCAGTTCTTC; CDR3: CASSSSSGGALNEQFF
J: TRBJ2-5; size: -; D: -; V: TRBV7-2; DNA: TGTGCCACCGGGGGAAGGAGTCACGCGGAGACCCAGTACTTC; CDR3: CATGGRSHAETQYF
J: TRBJ2-5; size: few; D: -; V: TRBV4-2; DNA: TGTGCCAGCAGCCAAGCAGAGGCAGGGGAGACCCAGTACTTC; CDR3: CASSQAEAGETQYF
J: TRBJ1-5; size: -; D: TRBD1; V: TRBV29-1; DNA: TGCAGCGTGAGGGACAGCCCGGTGGAGCCCCAGCATTTT; CDR3: CSVRDSPVEPQHF
J: TRBJ2-5; size: -; D: -; V: TRBV20-1; DNA: TGCAGTGCTCAAGGGGGAGGGGAGACCCAGTACTTC; CDR3: CSAQGGGETQYF
J: TRBJ2-4; size: -; D: -; V: TRBV7-9; DNA: TGTGCCAGCAGCTTGTTGGACAAAAACATTCAGTACTTC; CDR3: CASSLLDKNIQYF
J: TRBJ2-5; size: -; D: -; V: TRBV20-1; DNA: TGCAGCCTGACCTCCGTACTGGTAGAGACCCAGTACTTC; CDR3: CSLTSVLVETQYF
J: TRBJ1-4; size: -; D: TRBD1; V: TRBV6-2/TRBV6-3; DNA: TGTGCCAGCAGCGAGGGGGGACAGAGGTCCGAAAAACTGTTTTTT; CDR3: CASSEGGQRSEKLFF
J: TRBJ1-1; size: -; D: -; V: TRBV5-1; DNA: TGCGCCAGCGCCGAAGCTAACATGAACACTGAAGCTTTCTTT; CDR3: CASAEANMNTEAFF
J: TRBJ1-2; size: few; D: -; V: TRBV24-1; DNA: TGTGCCACGACGTCAGGAAACACCTTC; CDR3: CATTSGNTF
J: TRBJ2-2; size: once; D: -; V: TRBV4-2; DNA: TGTGCCAGCAGCCAAGAGCCCCCTACGACTCCCAGCACCGGGGAGCTGTTTTTT; CDR3: CASSQEPPTTPSTGELFF
J: TRBJ2-3; size: -; D: -; V: TRBV6-2/TRBV6-3; DNA: TGTGCCAGCAGAGCTAATACGCAGTATTTT; CDR3: CASRANTQYF
J: TRBJ2-3; size: -; D: -; V: TRBV20-1; DNA: TGCAGTGCTAGAGATACAGGAAGGGGAACAGATACGCAGTATTTT; CDR3: CSARDTGRGTDTQYF
J: TRBJ2-1; size: -; D: TRBD1; V: TRBV6-2/TRBV6-3; DNA: TGTGCCAGCAGTTACAAGGGGACAGCCCCGAATGAGCAGTTCTTC; CDR3: CASSYKGTAPNEQFF
J: TRBJ2-7; size: -; D: -; V: TRBV6-5; DNA: TGTGCCAGCAGACACGCGGGGACCTCCTACGAGCAGTACTTC; CDR3: CASRHAGTSYEQYF
J: TRBJ2-1; size: -; D: -; V: TRBV29-1; DNA: TGCAGCGTTGAAGGACCGACAGGTCCTACCTACAATGAGCAGTTCTTC; CDR3: CSVEGPTGPTYNEQFF
J: TRBJ2-1; size: -; D: -; V: TRBV20-1; DNA: TGCAGTGCCAAGGGCCCAAGGAATGAGCAGTTCTTC; CDR3: CSAKGPRNEQFF
J: TRBJ1-5; size: -; D: -; V: TRBV20-1; DNA: TGCAGTGCTAGGGCCCCGCCCTATCGCGGGGGGCTCGGTAGCAATCAGCCCCAGCATTTT; CDR3: CSARAPPYRGGLGSNQPQHF
J: TRBJ1-5; size: -; D: -; V: TRBV7-8; DNA: TGTGCCAGCAGCGACGGACGGCTGGAGCCCCAGCATTTT; CDR3: CASSDGRLEPQHF
J: TRBJ1-5; size: few; D: TRBD1; V: TRBV15; DNA: TGTGCCACCAGCAGGAAAAACAGGGGCGGTAGCAATCAGCCCCAGCATTTT; CDR3: CATSRKNRGGSNQPQHF
J: TRBJ1-4; size: -; D: -; V: TRBV4-2; DNA: TGTGCCAGCAGCCAACCACCGGGGCTCCAAGAAAAACTGTTTTTT; CDR3: CASSQPPGLQEKLFF
J: TRBJ2-5; size: -; D: -; V: TRBV7-2; DNA: TGTGCCAGCAGCTCAGACCGGGCCGAGGGGACCCAGTACTTC; CDR3: CASSSDRAEGTQYF
J: TRBJ1-2; size: once; D: -; V: TRBV7-8; DNA: TGTGCCAGCAGCTTAGCACAGGCCCCAAACTATGGCTACACCTTC; CDR3: CASSLAQAPNYGYTF
J: TRBJ2-5; size: -; D: -; V: TRBV7-2; DNA: TGTGCCAGCAGCTTCCCCCAGACACCCCAAGAGACCCAGTACTTC; CDR3: CASSFPQTPQETQYF
J: TRBJ2-3; size: many; D: -; V: TRBV7-2; DNA: TGTGCCAGCAGCGGACAGAGAACAGATACGCAGTATTTT; CDR3: CASSGQRTDTQYF
J: TRBJ2-5; size: -; D: TRBD2; V: TRBV3-1; DNA: TGTGCCAGCAGCCAAGAACCCAGCGGGGGGGCAGGAAAGACCCAGTACTTC; CDR3: CASSQEPSGGAGKTQYF
J: TRBJ2-5; size: once; D: -; V: TRBV24-1; DNA: TGTGCCACCAGTGATCCCCAGGGGAAGATCCAAGAGACCCAGTACTTC; CDR3: CATSDPQGKIQETQYF
J: TRBJ2-1; size: -; D: -; V: TRBV18; DNA: TGTGCCAGCTCACCACCGAGCAGCAGAGGTACCGATGAGCAGTTCTTC; CDR3: CASSPPSSRGTDEQFF
J: TRBJ2-3; size: -; D: -; V: TRBV10-3; DNA: TGTGCCATCAGTGAGTCCCGGACCAGCACAGATACGCAGTATTTT; CDR3: CAISESRTSTDTQYF
J: TRBJ2-3; size: -; D: -; V: TRBV9; DNA: TGTGCCAGCAGCAGGGAAGGTGGGCAGTTGAGCACAGATACGCAGTATTTT; CDR3: CASSREGGQLSTDTQYF
J: TRBJ2-5; size: -; D: TRBD2; V: TRBV5-1; DNA: TGCGCCAGCAGCTTGGCCAATGGACTAGCGGAAGAGACCCAGTACTTC; CDR3: CASSLANGLAEETQYF
J: TRBJ2-5; size: -; D: -; V: TRBV3-1; DNA: TGTGCCAGCAGCCAAGATGTCAGAGTTCAAGAGACCCAGTACTTC; CDR3: CASSQDVRVQETQYF
J: TRBJ2-5; size: -; D: -; V: TRBV27; DNA: TGTGCCAGCAGTTCCAATTGGGGGCAAGAGACCCAGTACTTC; CDR3: CASSSNWGQETQYF
J: TRBJ2-7; size: few; D: TRBD2; V: TRBV28; DNA: TGTGCCAGCAGTTTAGGGGAGGGAACCTACGAGCAGTACTTC; CDR3: CASSLGEGTYEQYF
J: TRBJ2-1; size: -; D: -; V: TRBV4-3; DNA: TGCGCCAGCAGCCAAACCCCCGGGGTCGGTCGGAATGAGCAGTTCTTC; CDR3: CASSQTPGVGRNEQFF
J: TRBJ1-1; size: -; D: -; V: TRBV2; DNA: TGTGCCAGCAATAGACTGGGGGCTGAAGCTTTCTTT; CDR3: CASNRLGAEAFF
J: TRBJ1-4; size: -; D: TRBD1; V: TRBV11-2; DNA: TGTGCCAGCAGCTTTGGGCGGGGACAGGGTCGGTGGCATGAAAAACTGTTTTTT; CDR3: CASSFGRGQGRWHEKLFF
J: TRBJ2-7; size: -; D: -; V: TRBV11-2; DNA: TGTGCCAGCAGCCGGAACAGGGTCGACGAGCAGTACTTC; CDR3: CASSRNRVDEQYF
J: TRBJ2-3; size: few; D: -; V: TRBV7-9; DNA: TGTGCCAGCAGCTTAGTGGAATTTCCAGATACGCAGTATTTT; CDR3: CASSLVEFPDTQYF
J: TRBJ2-4; size: -; D: -; V: TRBV15; DNA: TGTGCCACCAGCCCTGGCAGGGAAGCCAAAAACATTCAGTACTTC; CDR3: CATSPGREAKNIQYF
J: TRBJ2-7; size: -; D: -; V: TRBV5-1; DNA: TGCGCCAGCAGCTTGTACGGGGGAGAGAACGAGCAGTACTTC; CDR3: CASSLYGGENEQYF
J: TRBJ2-3; size: -; D: TRBD2; V: TRBV9; DNA: TGTGCCAGCAGCCTTAGCGGGCGGGGGGGCGCAGATACGCAGTATTTT; CDR3: CASSLSGRGGADTQYF
J: TRBJ2-6; size: few; D: -; V: TRBV21-1; DNA: TGTGCCAGCAGCAAAGAAACAGGTCCTGGGGGGGCCTTCATGCACTCTGGGGCCAACGTCCTGACTTTC; CDR3: CASSKETGPGGAFMHSGANVLTF
J: TRBJ2-3; size: -; D: -; V: TRBV7-2; DNA: TGTGCCAGCACCTTAGAGAGGAGAGATACGCAGTATTTT; CDR3: CASTLERRDTQYF
J: TRBJ2-3; size: few; D: -; V: TRBV20-1; DNA: TGCAGTGCTAATATAGCGGCCCACGGGGATACGCAGTATTTT; CDR3: CSANIAAHGDTQYF
J: TRBJ2-1; size: -; D: -; V: TRBV6-2/TRBV6-3; DNA: TGTGCCAGCAGTCGAGGTGACCCGATATTGTTCTTC; CDR3: CASSRGDPILFF
J: TRBJ2-7; size: -; D: TRBD1; V: TRBV10-3; DNA: TGTGCCATCAGTGATTTGAACAGGGGCTACGAGCAGTACTTC; CDR3: CAISDLNRGYEQYF
J: TRBJ1-5; size: -; D: TRBD1; V: TRBV20-1; DNA: TGCAGTGCTAGACCGGGACAGGGGAATCAGCCCCAGCATTTT; CDR3: CSARPGQGNQPQHF
J: TRBJ2-1; size: -; D: -; V: TRBV29-1; DNA: TGCAGCGCCACCACGACTGGCGGGGTATACAATGAGCAGTTCTTC; CDR3: CSATTTGGVYNEQFF
J: TRBJ2-1; size: -; D: -; V: TRBV13; DNA: TGTGCCAGCAGCTTAGTAGGGGGTCGGGACAATGAGCAGTTCTTC; CDR3: CASSLVGGRDNEQFF